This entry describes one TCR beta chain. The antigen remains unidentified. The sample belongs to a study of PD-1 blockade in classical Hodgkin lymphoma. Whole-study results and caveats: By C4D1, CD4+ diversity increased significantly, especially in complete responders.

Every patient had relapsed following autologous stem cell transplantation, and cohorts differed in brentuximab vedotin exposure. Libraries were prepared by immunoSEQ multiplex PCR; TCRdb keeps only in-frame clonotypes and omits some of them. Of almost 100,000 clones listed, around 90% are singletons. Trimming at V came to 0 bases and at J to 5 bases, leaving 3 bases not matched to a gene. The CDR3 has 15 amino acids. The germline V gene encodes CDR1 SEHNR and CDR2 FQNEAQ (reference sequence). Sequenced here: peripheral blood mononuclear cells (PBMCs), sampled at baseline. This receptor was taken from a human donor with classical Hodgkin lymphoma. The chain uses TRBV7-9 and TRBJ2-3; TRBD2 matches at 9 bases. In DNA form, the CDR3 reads TGTGCCAGCAGCTTAGCTAGCGGGAGATTAGATACGCAGTATTTT. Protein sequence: CASSLASGRLDTQYF. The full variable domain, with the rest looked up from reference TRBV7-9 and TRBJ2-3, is DTGVSQNPRHKITKRGQNVTFRCDPISEHNRLYWYRQTLGQGPEFLTYFQNEAQLEKSRLLSDRFSAERPKGSFSTLEIQRTEQGDSAMYLCASSLASGRLDTQYFGPGTRLTVL.